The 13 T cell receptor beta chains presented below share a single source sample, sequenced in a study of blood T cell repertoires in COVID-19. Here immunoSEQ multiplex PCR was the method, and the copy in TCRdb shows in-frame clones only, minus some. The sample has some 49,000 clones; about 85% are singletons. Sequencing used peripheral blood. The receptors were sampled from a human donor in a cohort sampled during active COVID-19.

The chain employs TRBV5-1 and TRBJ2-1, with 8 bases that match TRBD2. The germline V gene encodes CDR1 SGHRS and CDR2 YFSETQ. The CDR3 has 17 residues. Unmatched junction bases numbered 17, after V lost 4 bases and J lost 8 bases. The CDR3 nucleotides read TGCGCCAGCAGCCGCCGGACGACTAGCGCCCAAGTCCATGAGCAGTTCTTC. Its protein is CASSRRTTSAQVHEQFF.

DNA of the CDR3: TGTGCAAGTCGCTTAGCAGCACTAGCGGGAGGAGAGACCCAGTACTTC. It is translated as CASRLAALAGGETQYF. The chain has TRBV12-2 and TRBJ2-5; TRBD2, as called in the table, went unchecked against the DNA. TRBV12-2 is shown as a pseudogene. This CDR3 has 16 amino acids.

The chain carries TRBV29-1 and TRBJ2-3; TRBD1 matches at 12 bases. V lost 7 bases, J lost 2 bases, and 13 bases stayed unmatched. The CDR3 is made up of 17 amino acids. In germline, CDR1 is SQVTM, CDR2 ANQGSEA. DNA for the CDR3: TGCAGCGCGGGACAGGGGGCCGGGATAGGGCTCACAGATACGCAGTATTTT. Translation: CSAGQGAGIGLTDTQYF.

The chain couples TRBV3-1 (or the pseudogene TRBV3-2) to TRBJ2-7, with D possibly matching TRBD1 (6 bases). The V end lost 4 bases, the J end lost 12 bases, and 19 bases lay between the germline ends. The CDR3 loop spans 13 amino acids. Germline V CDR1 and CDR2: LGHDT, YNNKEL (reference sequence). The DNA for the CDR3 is TGTGCCAGCAGCCTAACGGCCCGGGACACTCTGTACTTC. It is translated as CASSLTARDTLYF.

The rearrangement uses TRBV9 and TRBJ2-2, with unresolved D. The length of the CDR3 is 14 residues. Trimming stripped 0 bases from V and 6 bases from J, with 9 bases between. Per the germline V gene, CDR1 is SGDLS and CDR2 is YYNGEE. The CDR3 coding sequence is TGTGCCAGCAGCGTAGTCGCTGCGCCCGGGGAGCTGTTTTTT. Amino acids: CASSVVAAPGELFF.

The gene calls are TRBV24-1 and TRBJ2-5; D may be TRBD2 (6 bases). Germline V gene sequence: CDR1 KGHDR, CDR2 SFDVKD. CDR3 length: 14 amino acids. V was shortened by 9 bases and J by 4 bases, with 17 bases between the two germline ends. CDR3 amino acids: CATAYGGSRETQYF. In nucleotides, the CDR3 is TGTGCCACCGCTTACGGGGGTTCTCGAGAGACCCAGTACTTC.

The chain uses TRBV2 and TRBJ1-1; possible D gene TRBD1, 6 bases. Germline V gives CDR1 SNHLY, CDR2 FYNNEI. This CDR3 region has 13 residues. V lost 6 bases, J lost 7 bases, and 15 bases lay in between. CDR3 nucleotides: TGTGCCAGCAGGGACAGCCCCGGAGGTGAAGCTTTCTTT. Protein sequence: CASRDSPGGEAFF.

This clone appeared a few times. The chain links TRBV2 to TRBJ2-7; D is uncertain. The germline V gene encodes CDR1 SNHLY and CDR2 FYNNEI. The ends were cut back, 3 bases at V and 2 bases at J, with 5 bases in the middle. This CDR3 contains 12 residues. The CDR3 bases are TGTGCCAGCAGTGACGGTCCCTACGAGCAGTACTTC. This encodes CASSDGPYEQYF.

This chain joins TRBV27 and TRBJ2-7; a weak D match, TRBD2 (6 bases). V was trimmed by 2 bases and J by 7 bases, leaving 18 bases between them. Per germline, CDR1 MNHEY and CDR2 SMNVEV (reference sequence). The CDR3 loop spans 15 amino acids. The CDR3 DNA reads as TGTGCCAGCAGTTTACTCGGAGGGAACCACAAGGAGCAGTACTTC. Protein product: CASSLLGGNHKEQYF.

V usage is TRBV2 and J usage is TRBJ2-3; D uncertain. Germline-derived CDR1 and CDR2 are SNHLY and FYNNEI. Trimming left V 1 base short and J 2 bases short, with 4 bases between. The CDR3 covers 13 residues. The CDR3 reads CASSEGYTDTQYF. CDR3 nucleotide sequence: TGTGCCAGCAGTGAAGGCTACACAGATACGCAGTATTTT.

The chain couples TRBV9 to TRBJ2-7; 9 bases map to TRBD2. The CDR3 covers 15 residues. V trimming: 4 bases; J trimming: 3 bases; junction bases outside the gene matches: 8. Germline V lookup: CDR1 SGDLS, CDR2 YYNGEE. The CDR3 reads CASSPRGLADYEQYF. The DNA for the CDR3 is TGTGCCAGCAGCCCTCGGGGACTAGCAGACTACGAGCAGTACTTC.

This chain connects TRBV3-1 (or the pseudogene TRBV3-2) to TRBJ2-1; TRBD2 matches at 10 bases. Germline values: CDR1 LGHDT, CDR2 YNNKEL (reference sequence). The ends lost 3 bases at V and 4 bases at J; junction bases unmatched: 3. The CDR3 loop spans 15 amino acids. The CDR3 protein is CASSHRTSGYNEQFF. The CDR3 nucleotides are TGTGCCAGCAGCCACCGGACTAGCGGATACAATGAGCAGTTCTTC.

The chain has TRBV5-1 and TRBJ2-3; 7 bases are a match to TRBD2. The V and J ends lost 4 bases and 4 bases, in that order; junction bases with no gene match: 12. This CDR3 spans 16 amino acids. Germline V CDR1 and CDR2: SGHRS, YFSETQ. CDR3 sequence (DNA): TGCGCCAGCAGCCCATTCCGGGAGGTGGAGGCAGATACGCAGTATTTT. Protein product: CASSPFREVEADTQYF.